This T cell receptor (beta chain) came from a study of siplizumab effects on memory and regulatory T cells. General study points: Naive or memory phenotype was unassignable for roughly 80-96% of proliferating CD4+ or CD8+ clones.

Concerning this clone itself: The antigen remains unidentified.

V was shortened by 1 base and J by 10 bases, with 8 bases between the two germline ends. From germline, CDR1 is MGHDK and CDR2 SYGVNS. The CDR3 covers 11 residues. Assays examined 100,000 or so TCR templates per sample. TCRdb's copy holds only in-frame clones and misses some; the assay was immunoSEQ multiplex PCR. This sample carries 55,000 to 65,000 clones, around 97% of them seen once, and the ten largest clones take about 1%. The study took a few donor pairs, and their unstimulated naive, memory, effector memory and TEMRA subsets were sequenced. The chain carries TRBV25-1 and TRBJ2-7; the D gene is possibly TRBD1 (5 bases). The sequencing sample was made of naive CD8+ T cells sorted from blood. This clonotype was obtained from a human donor in good health. For the CDR3, the DNA is TGTGCCAGCAGTGAATTGACAGACCAGTACTTC. It specifies CASSELTDQYF.